Listed below are T cell receptor beta chains from one sample, sequenced in a study of control samples from healthy donors and cancer patients. The data were produced by immunoSEQ multiplex PCR, yet TCRdb's version contains in-frame clones alone and is incomplete. Of approximately 100,000 clones listed, around 90% are singletons. Sequencing input: blood. The receptors here all came from a human donor in good health. The donor label of this sample is uncertain. Each CDR3 is given with its conserved first and last residue. A D gene is named only where the DNA matches it firmly. Expanded clones get a size class; other rows say once, few or many, or leave the size out.

>TRBJ2-3|-|-|TRBV6-1
TGTGCCAGCAGTGAAGCGCGGAGGGTTCGGACAGATACGCAGTATTTT
CASSEARRVRTDTQYF
>TRBJ2-3|-|-|TRBV7-3
TGTGCCAGCAGCTTAGGAGGGCAAGCAGATACGCAGTATTTT
CASSLGGQADTQYF
>TRBJ2-5|once|-|TRBV10-3
TGTGCCATCAGTGAGTGGGGTGACACCCAGTACTTC
CAISEWGDTQYF
>TRBJ1-1|-|-|TRBV5-4
TGTGCCAGCAGCAGGACAGAGAACACTGAAGCTTTCTTT
CASSRTENTEAFF
>TRBJ2-5|few|TRBD1|TRBV14
TGTGCCAGCAGCCCTCACCGGGACAGAAAAGAGACCCAGTACTTC
CASSPHRDRKETQYF
>TRBJ1-1|once|-|TRBV7-3
TGTGCCAGCAGCGCGGCTACAGGGCCTAACATCGTGGCTTTCTTT
CASSAATGPNIVAFF
>TRBJ2-5|-|-|TRBV24-1
TGTGCCACCAGTGAGACAGTGGTCCCAGAGACCCAGTACTTC
CATSETVVPETQYF
>TRBJ1-1|-|-|TRBV11-2
TGTGCCAGCAGCTTAAACAGGCGGAACACTGAAGCTTTCTTT
CASSLNRRNTEAFF
>TRBJ1-3|-|-|TRBV11-2
TGTGCCAGCAGCTTAGATAGGGCGGGCTCTGGAAACACCATATATTTT
CASSLDRAGSGNTIYF
>TRBJ2-3|-|-|TRBV2
TGTGCCAGCAGTGGATCCACAGATACGCAGTATTTT
CASSGSTDTQYF
>TRBJ1-2|-|-|TRBV5-1
TGCGCCAGCAGCTTGGGGGGGGCTATGGACTACACCTTC
CASSLGGAMDYTF
>TRBJ2-1|-|-|TRBV9
TGTGCCAGCACCCGGGGAGGAAGCTCCTACAATGAGCAGTTCTTC
CASTRGGSSYNEQFF
>TRBJ2-1|-|TRBD2|TRBV7-9
TGTGCCAGCAGCCCCCTAACTAGCGTCAATGAGCAGTTCTTC
CASSPLTSVNEQFF
>TRBJ1-5|-|-|TRBV30
TGTGCCTGGAGTGTAGGTAGCAATCAGCCCCAGCATTTT
CAWSVGSNQPQHF
>TRBJ1-2|-|TRBD1|TRBV3-1/TRBV3-2
TGTGCCAGCAGCCAGGGGACAGCTAACTATGGCTACACCTTC
CASSQGTANYGYTF
>TRBJ1-3|once|-|TRBV30
TGTGCTGTTACCCCGCGGAACTCTGGAAACACCATATATTTT
CAVTPRNSGNTIYF
>TRBJ1-1|-|-|TRBV5-1
TGCGCCAGCAGCTTGGGTCAGGGTTGGAACACTGAAGCTTTCTTT
CASSLGQGWNTEAFF
>TRBJ2-5|-|-|TRBV6-6
TGTGCCAGCAGTCCACCCTCGGCGGGGTTGTACCAAGAGACCCAGTACTTC
CASSPPSAGLYQETQYF
>TRBJ2-1|-|-|TRBV10-3
TGTGCCATCAGTGATTACAGTCGACTCTACAATGAGCAGTTCTTC
CAISDYSRLYNEQFF
>TRBJ1-2|-|-|TRBV30
TGTGCCTGGAGTCCCACAGGGAACTATGGCTACACCTTC
CAWSPTGNYGYTF
>TRBJ1-6|few|-|TRBV6-2/TRBV6-3
TGTGCCAGCAGTTACGCCCGAGGGGGGGCAATCTCACCCCTCCACTTT
CASSYARGGAISPLHF
>TRBJ1-5|-|-|TRBV19
TGTGCCAGTAAAACGAATAATCAGCCCCAGCATTTT
CASKTNNQPQHF
>TRBJ1-5|once|TRBD1|TRBV6-6
TGTGCCAGCAAGGACAGGGGCAATCAGCCCCAGCATTTT
CASKDRGNQPQHF
>TRBJ1-1|-|TRBD1|TRBV3-1/TRBV3-2
TGTGCCAGCACTGACATCTCCGGACAGGGGATAGGGAACACTGAAGCTTTCTTT
CASTDISGQGIGNTEAFF
>TRBJ1-2|-|-|TRBV3-1/TRBV3-2
TGTGCCAGCAGCCAAAGGCGGGGATGGGGCTACACCTTC
CASSQRRGWGYTF
>TRBJ1-1|-|-|TRBV3-1/TRBV3-2
TGTGCCAGCAGCCAAGACCCCGGGCGAAAAGCTTTCTTT
CASSQDPGRKAFF
>TRBJ2-7|few|TRBD1|TRBV2
TGTGCCAGCAGTGAAGAAGTCAGACAGGGCTACGAGCAGTACTTC
CASSEEVRQGYEQYF
>TRBJ1-1|-|-|TRBV12-3/TRBV12-4
TGTGCCAGCAGTACATTTGTCACTGAAGCTTTCTTT
CASSTFVTEAFF
>TRBJ1-5|-|TRBD1|TRBV5-5
TGTGCCAGCAGACAGGGGTCTCAGCCCCAGCATTTT
CASRQGSQPQHF